This TCR beta chain was sequenced in a study of blood T cell repertoires in COVID-19. Study at large: Sites across the United States, Italy and Spain contributed samples from acute and convalescent COVID-19.

This CDR3 spans 12 amino acids. The V gene's germline CDR1 is MDHEN and CDR2 SYDVKM. V was shortened by 7 bases and J by 5 bases, with 12 bases between the two germline ends. Everyone who took part was roughly 18 to 95 years old, and they came from about two dozen US areas. Assignments of participants to cohorts depended upon their own reported clinical history. Cohort 3 recovered donors had two negative PCRs, clearance, or symptom resolution. Some clones are missing from TCRdb's copy, which holds only in-frame ones; the method was immunoSEQ multiplex PCR. The table includes more than 450,000 clones, approximately 90% detected once.

The sample was PBMCs or T cells enriched from blood (not recorded which). The origin of this receptor is a woman aged 18-30 years who had recovered from COVID-19. This rearrangement joins TRBV28 to TRBJ2-7; tentative D call: TRBD1 (6 bases). For the CDR3, the DNA is TGTGCCAGCACTACAGGGCGGCACGAGCAGTACTTC. The encoded protein is CASTTGRHEQYF.